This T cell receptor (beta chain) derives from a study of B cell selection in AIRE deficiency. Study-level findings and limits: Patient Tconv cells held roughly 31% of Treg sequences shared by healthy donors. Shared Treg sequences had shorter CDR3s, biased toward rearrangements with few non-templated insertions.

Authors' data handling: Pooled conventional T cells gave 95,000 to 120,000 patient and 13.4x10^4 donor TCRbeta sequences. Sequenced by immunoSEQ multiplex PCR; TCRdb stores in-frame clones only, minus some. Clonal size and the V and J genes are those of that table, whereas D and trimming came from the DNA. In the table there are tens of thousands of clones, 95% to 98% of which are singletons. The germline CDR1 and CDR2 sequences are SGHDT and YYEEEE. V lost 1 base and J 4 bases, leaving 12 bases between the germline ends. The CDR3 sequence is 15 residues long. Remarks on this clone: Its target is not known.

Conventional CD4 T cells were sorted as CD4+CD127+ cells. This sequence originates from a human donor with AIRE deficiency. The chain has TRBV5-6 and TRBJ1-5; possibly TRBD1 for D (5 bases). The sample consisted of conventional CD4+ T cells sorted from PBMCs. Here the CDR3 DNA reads TGTGCCAGCAGCTTGCTTCAGGGCGGTAATCAGCCCCAGCATTTT. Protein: CASSLLQGGNQPQHF. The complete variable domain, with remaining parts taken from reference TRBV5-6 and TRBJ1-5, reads DAGVTQSPTHLIKTRGQQVTLRCSPKSGHDTVSWYQQALGQGPQFIFQYYEEEERQRGNFPDRFSGHQFPNYSSELNVNALLLGDSALYLCASSLLQGGNQPQHFGDGTRLSIL.